These 13 T cell receptor beta chains originate from one sample sequenced in a study of T-cell reconstitution after alpha-beta-depleted transplantation in children. Preparation of the TCRbeta library involved a method that used unique molecular identifiers. TCRdb fed the PCR reads into MiXCR, producing one record per CDR3 protein. The sample carries about 980,000 distinct CDR3 sequences, around 30% recorded once. Material: PBMCs, mostly from graft donor cells, obtained 360 days after TCRalphabeta/CD19-depleted stem cell transplant. The source of these receptors is a boy under two years old who had a stem cell transplant for SCID, so the T cells may come from the graft donor.

This clonotype was counted a few times. This chain connects TRBV19 to TRBJ1-2; perhaps TRBD1 as D (5 bases). Per the germline V gene, CDR1 is LNHDA and CDR2 is SQIVND (reference sequence). The CDR3 consists of 12 residues. Deletions cut 5 bases from V and 7 bases from J, with 11 bases between. Written as DNA, the CDR3 is TGTGCCAGTAGTGCGGGGACGGCTGGCTACACCTTC. Amino acid sequence: CASSAGTAGYTF. Filled out from reference TRBV19 and TRBJ1-2, the complete variable domain reads DGGITQSPKYLFRKEGQNVTLSCEQNLNHDAMYWYRQDPGQGLRLIYYSQIVNDFQKGDIAEGYSVSREKKESFPLTVTSAQKNPTAFYLCASSAGTAGYTFGSGTRLTVV.

This clonotype has just a few counts. V is TRBV5-1 and J is TRBJ2-1, with 10 bases aligning to TRBD2. The V gene's germline CDR1 is SGHRS and CDR2 YFSETQ. V was pared by 4 bases and J by 3 bases, with 4 bases of the junction left unmatched. The CDR3 length is 15 residues. The CDR3 DNA follows: TGCGCCAGCAGCCATACTAGCGGGGTCTACAATGAGCAGTTCTTC. Amino acids: CASSHTSGVYNEQFF.

There are many counts of this clonotype. Compared with germline, one end of the junction differs, possibly owing to a read error. J is TRBJ2-4 and V is TRBV4-1; possible D gene TRBD1, 6 bases. The CDR3 consists of 12 residues. Looked up from germline, CDR1 is MGHRA and CDR2 is YSYEKL. The CDR3 nucleotides read TGTGCCAGCAGCCAAGGGGGAAACATTCAGTACTTC. It is translated as CASSQGGNIQYF.

The chain employs TRBV6-1 and TRBJ1-1; D possibly corresponds to TRBD1 (5 bases). Germline CDR1 MNHNS, CDR2 SASEGT. The CDR3 covers 14 residues. The V and J ends lost 6 bases and 1 base respectively, with 12 bases between them. CDR3 region: CASRTGTPNTEAFF. The CDR3 bases are TGTGCCAGCAGGACCGGGACGCCGAACACTGAAGCTTTCTTT.

The J gene is TRBJ1-2, the V gene TRBV20-1, with 8 bases identical to TRBD1. V was pared by 5 bases and J by 3 bases, with 8 bases of the junction left unmatched. The CDR3 is 14 amino acids. CDR1 is DFQATT and CDR2 is SNEGSKA in the germline V gene (reference sequence). CDR3 bases: TGCAGTGCTCTAGAGGACAGGGATTACTATGGCTACACCTTC. This codes for CSALEDRDYYGYTF.

This clonotype was observed a few times. CDR3 DNA sequence: TGTGCCAGCAGTTTCTACAGGGGCACAGATACGCAGTATTTT. This encodes CASSFYRGTDTQYF. V gene TRBV12-3 or TRBV12-4 combines with J gene TRBJ2-3; a possible D gene is TRBD1 (6 bases). This CDR3 has 14 residues. Trimming removed 3 bases at V and 1 base at J, with 8 bases between.

CDR3: CASGDSYEQYF. In DNA form, the CDR3 reads TGTGCCAGCGGGGATTCTTACGAGCAGTACTTC. The rearrangement joins TRBV6-2 or TRBV6-3 to TRBJ2-7; D is undetermined. The V and J ends lost 8 bases and 4 bases respectively, with 9 bases between them. This CDR3 comprises 11 residues. Germline V gene sequence: CDR1 MNHEY, CDR2 SVGEGT.

CDR3 DNA sequence: TGTGCCAGCAGAGGACAGGGTGTTACGCAGTATTTT. It encodes CASRGQGVTQYF. The chain couples TRBV6-4 to TRBJ2-3; TRBD1 aligns across 8 bases. This CDR3 contains 12 residues. Germline V lookup: CDR1 MRHNA, CDR2 SNTAGT. The ends lost 6 bases at V and 8 bases at J; junction bases unmatched: 4.

The chain carries TRBV27 and TRBJ2-7; D is perhaps TRBD2 (5 bases). With 6 bases removed from V and 2 bases from J, the gap between germline ends came to 17 bases. Germline assignment: CDR1 MNHEY and CDR2 SMNVEV (reference sequence). This CDR3 is 15 amino acids long. This CDR3 reads CASSPGSRGTYEQYF. The CDR3 DNA sequence: TGTGCCAGCAGCCCCGGGTCAAGAGGGACCTACGAGCAGTACTTC.

In its sample, this clonotype was seen a few times. V and J are TRBV7-2 and TRBJ2-5; 8 bases match TRBD1. Per germline, CDR1 SGHTA and CDR2 FQGNSA. V lost 5 bases and J lost 5; bases outside the gene matches: 13. The CDR3 totals 16 residues. CDR3: CASSITGGGYAETQYF. In nucleotides, the CDR3 is TGTGCCAGCAGCATAACAGGGGGAGGTTATGCGGAGACCCAGTACTTC.

This chain connects TRBV6-1 to TRBJ1-5; possible D gene TRBD1, 6 bases. Trimming pared 6 bases from V and 3 bases from J, leaving 12 bases between. CDR1 is MNHNS and CDR2 is SASEGT in the germline V gene. The CDR3 length is 14 residues. Written as DNA, the CDR3 is TGTGCCAGCAGGCAACAGGGAAACAATCAGCCCCAGCATTTT. Translation: CASRQQGNNQPQHF.

The chain combines TRBV29-1 with TRBJ2-6; D uncertain. This CDR3 has 17 residues. V dropped 4 bases and J dropped 0 bases, with 16 bases sitting between them. The germline V gene has CDR1 SQVTM and CDR2 ANQGSEA. The CDR3 DNA reads as TGCAGCGTTGCTACCAGGCTAACCGACTCTGGGGCCAACGTCCTGACTTTC. It translates to CSVATRLTDSGANVLTF.

The V and J genes are TRBV20-1 and TRBJ2-5; 8 bases agree with TRBD2. Germline CDR1 DFQATT, CDR2 SNEGSKA (reference sequence). The CDR3 contains 15 residues. Trimming cost V 7 bases and J 1 base; bases outside gene matches: 11. CDR3 in amino acids: CSVARGVSGQETQYF. CDR3 bases: TGCAGTGTGGCGCGGGGGGTATCCGGCCAAGAGACCCAGTACTTC.